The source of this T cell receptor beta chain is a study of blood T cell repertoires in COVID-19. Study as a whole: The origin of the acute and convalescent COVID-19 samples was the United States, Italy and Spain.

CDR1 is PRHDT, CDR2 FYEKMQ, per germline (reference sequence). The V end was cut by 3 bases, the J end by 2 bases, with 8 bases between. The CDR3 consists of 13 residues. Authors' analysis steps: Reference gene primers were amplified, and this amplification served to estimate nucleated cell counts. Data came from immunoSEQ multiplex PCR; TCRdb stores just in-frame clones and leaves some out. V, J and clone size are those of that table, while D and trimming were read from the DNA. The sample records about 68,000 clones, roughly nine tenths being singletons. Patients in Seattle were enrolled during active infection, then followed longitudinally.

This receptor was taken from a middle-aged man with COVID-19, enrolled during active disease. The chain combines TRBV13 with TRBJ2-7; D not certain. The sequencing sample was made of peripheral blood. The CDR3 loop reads CASSLSDPYEQYF. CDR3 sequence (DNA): TGTGCCAGCAGCTTGTCAGATCCCTACGAGCAGTACTTC. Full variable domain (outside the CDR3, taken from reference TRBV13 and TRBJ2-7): AAGVIQSPRHLIKEKRETATLKCYPIPRHDTVYWYQQGPGQDPQFLISFYEKMQSDKGSIPDRFSAQQFSDYHSELNMSSLELGDSALYFCASSLSDPYEQYFGPGTRLTVT.